This T cell receptor beta chain was captured by sequencing in a study of blood T cell repertoires in COVID-19 (dated by TCRdb to 2020 to 2022). With respect to the entire study: Samples from collaborators originated in the United States, Italy and Spain and spanned both the acute and convalescent phases of COVID-19. The prospective study material was composed of cDNA or gDNA derived from T cells, B-cell-depleted T cells, or PBMCs. Deeply sampled blood TCRbeta repertoires from subjects exposed to, actively infected with, or recovered from COVID-19 were included in the dataset. The repertoires were released in a freely available public database meant as a resource for research on the immune response to SARS-CoV-2. Samples came from the ongoing ImmuneRACE study (first 160 participants) plus 1,254 subjects from 6 global collaborators. Nearly every sample came with metadata listing a de-identified subject ID, COVID-19 status, age in years and sex. Where available, HLA class I and class II types were obtained from metadata supplied by the sample provider rather than from assay-based typing. General conclusions and limits of the study: The amount of clinical and demographic metadata varied by source and participant and was provided uncurated.

The CDR3, from cysteine to phenylalanine, totals 15 residues. Solely the CDR3 DNA is kept, with 45 bases framed from the first base. From a lookup of the germline V gene, CDR1 and CDR2 are SGHRS and YFSETQ. Trimming costs V 4 bases and J 0 bases, and their ends lie 13 bases apart. The immunoSEQ Assay, a bias-controlled multiplex PCR, was used to amplify TCRbeta CDR3 regions from genomic DNA. The study's processing was this. The number of nucleated cells in each sample was estimated by amplification of reference gene primers within the assay. To quantify the absolute abundance of each unique TCRbeta CDR3 rearrangement, sequence reads were collapsed and filtered. For each sample, productive Simpson clonality was calculated as the square root of Simpson's diversity index across productive rearrangements. TCRdb re-hosts the immuneACCESS table, in-frame sequences only. Its copies lack some clones; in the studies checked, an unresolved V gene accounts for under half of them, and the cause for the rest is not known. V and J calls and clone size are those listed in that table; D and trimming were worked out from the DNA. This sample comprises 300,000 or so clones, about nine tenths of them detected only once. The top ten clones comprise roughly 3.7% of the sample.

Collaborating institutions collected whole blood in K2EDTA tubes following their own protocols. Collaborator samples were shipped for TCRbeta analysis as frozen whole blood, isolated PBMCs, or DNA extracted from either sample type. In regard to this clone: What this receptor recognizes is not known. No base qualities exist here, and no much larger clone lies one base off it.

The material sequenced was peripheral blood. The chain is assembled from TRBV5-1 and TRBJ1-1, with no confident D gene call. This sequence was found in a middle-aged woman with acute or convalescent COVID-19. The CDR3 protein: CASSLSSTMNTEAFF. Read as DNA, the sequence is TGCGCCAGCAGCCTGTCCTCGACAATGAACACTGAAGCTTTCTTT.